A selection of T cell receptor beta chains follows, all from one sample in a study of shared clonotypes between healthy human individuals. Assay used: immunoSEQ multiplex PCR; TCRdb lists only in-frame clones, some missing. The table lists roughly 2.2 million clones, less than 95% of them singletons. Specimen: naive CD4+ T cells from PBMCs. The origin of the receptors is a man between 18 and 29 years old in good health. Some clones in this sample may be carry-over from other donors' samples. Each CDR3 is given without its conserved first and last residue. D genes are given only for firm matches.

V,D,CDR3
TRBV6-1,.,ASSERRPYEQY
TRBV14,.,ASSQTKEAF
TRBV5-1,.,ASSLIGSENNEQF
TRBV9,.,ASSVSGRVTGELF
TRBV10-3,.,AISAGSETQY
TRBV5-1,.,ASSARGMSSYEQY
TRBV2,TRBD1,ASRTGQGAPGELF
TRBV30,.,AWGRTDSYEQY
TRBV7-2,.,ASSLLFYEQY
TRBV7-3,TRBD1,ASSLTRTGTAPDTQY
TRBV5-8,.,ASSLVSQY
TRBV6-5,TRBD1,ASSWTGRSETQY
TRBV18,TRBD1,ASSPLGQHAGNTIY
TRBV19,.,ASSIARANTEAF
TRBV15,.,ATSRQVTGANVLT
TRBV7-2,TRBD1,ASSRQGMGQPQH
TRBV28,TRBD1,ASLPGTVRSEQF
TRBV29-1,.,SVERRYGSGGELF